The TCR beta chain under discussion was sequenced for a study of T cell responses to AZD1222 COVID-19 vaccine. Sequencing used immunoSEQ multiplex PCR; TCRdb keeps in-frame clones, though not all of them. This sample carries 150,000 or so clones, just under 90% of them seen once, and the ten largest clones take roughly 4%. This clone was observed once. Germline-derived CDR1 and CDR2 are LGHNA and YSLEER. The length of the CDR3 is 15 residues. Trimming removed 8 bases at V and 1 base at J, with 12 bases between. This specimen was peripheral blood, taken 28 days after the second dose of the MenACWY control vaccine. This chain links TRBV4-3 with TRBJ2-6; D is undetermined. The TCR comes from an adult who received the MenACWY meningococcal vaccine as a control. The CDR3 is CASGTPRSGANVLTF. For the CDR3, the DNA is TGCGCCAGCGGAACCCCGCGATCTGGGGCCAACGTCCTGACTTTC.